The TCR beta chain described here comes from a study of regulatory T cells in long-lasting Graves disease. Broader study findings: Persistent Graves' patients showed less TCR diversity than newly diagnosed ones.

This sample's time point: newly diagnosed GD, antithyroid drugs for less than 3 months. PBMC-derived RNA was used for the TCR library. The patients included were those that came from an endocrinology department in Xi'an, China. Arm-PCR of CDR3 regions with iRepertoire HTBI primers generated TCR beta libraries. TCRdb analysed the multiplex PCR reads with MiXCR anew, one entry per CDR3 protein. The table includes about 560,000 distinct CDR3 sequences, roughly a sixth detected once. The table lists this clonotype with many counts. Antigen unknown. This CDR3 region has 19 residues. The trim removed 5 bases at V and 0 bases at J, leaving 15 bases unmatched. CDR1 and CDR2 (germline): LGHNT, FRNRAP. In addition, the sample was reused for a study of T cells in Graves' hyperthyroidism and ophthalmopathy. This second study says: Each diagnosis drew on symptoms, thyroxine, TRAb, thyroid ultrasound and orbital computed tomography findings.

The chain carries TRBV12-5 and TRBJ1-1; 10 positions match TRBD1. The receptor was isolated from a man younger than 35 with Graves disease. The sample here was peripheral blood mononuclear cells (PBMCs), taken at new diagnosis, from a patient treated with antithyroid drugs. The CDR3 spells CASGLGQGRHNSLNTEAFF. The CDR3 coding sequence is TGTGCTAGTGGTCTGGGACAGGGGCGTCACAATTCCCTGAACACTGAAGCTTTCTTT.